This T cell receptor beta chain was recovered during a study of blood T cell repertoires in COVID-19. The assay was immunoSEQ multiplex PCR, and TCRdb's table has in-frame clones only and misses some. The sample shows approximately 150,000 clones, 88% of them seen only once. V dropped 2 bases and J dropped 5 bases, with 9 bases sitting between them. Germline values: CDR1 MDHEN, CDR2 SYDVKM. The CDR3 runs 13 residues. V and J are TRBV28 and TRBJ1-1, with D hard to call. This receptor was taken from a man aged 55 to 70 with active or convalescent COVID-19. The source material was peripheral blood. The CDR3 here is CASSLMARTEAFF. In nucleotides, the CDR3 is TGTGCCAGCAGTTTAATGGCGAGGACTGAAGCTTTCTTT.